This T cell receptor beta chain was profiled in a study of regulatory T cells in long-lasting Graves disease. Time point: newly diagnosed GD, antithyroid drugs for less than 3 months. Generation of the TCR library employed RNA extracted from PBMCs. It was by American Thyroid Association guidelines that Graves' disease was diagnosed. This clonotype was counted between two and nine times. CDR3 length: 14 residues. CDR1 and CDR2 from the germline V gene are GTSNPN and SVGIG (reference sequence). To make TCR beta libraries, researchers used iRepertoire HTBI primers and Arm-PCR of CDR3 regions. Via MiXCR, TCRdb re-called the multiplex PCR reads, giving one row per CDR3 protein. The sample holds 530,000 or so distinct CDR3 sequences; 15% to 20% are singletons and the top ten take 12%. The sample also formed part of further work on T cells in Graves' hyperthyroidism and ophthalmopathy.

Sequences were derived from peripheral blood mononuclear cells (PBMCs), sampled at new diagnosis, from a patient treated with antithyroid drugs. This receptor was identified in a man aged 18 to 29 with Graves disease. This chain connects TRBV30 to TRBJ1-3; D call uncertain. This CDR3 reads CALKQVFSGNTIYF. The CDR3, as DNA: TGTGCGCTGAAGCAGGTTTTCTCTGGAAACACCATATATTTT.